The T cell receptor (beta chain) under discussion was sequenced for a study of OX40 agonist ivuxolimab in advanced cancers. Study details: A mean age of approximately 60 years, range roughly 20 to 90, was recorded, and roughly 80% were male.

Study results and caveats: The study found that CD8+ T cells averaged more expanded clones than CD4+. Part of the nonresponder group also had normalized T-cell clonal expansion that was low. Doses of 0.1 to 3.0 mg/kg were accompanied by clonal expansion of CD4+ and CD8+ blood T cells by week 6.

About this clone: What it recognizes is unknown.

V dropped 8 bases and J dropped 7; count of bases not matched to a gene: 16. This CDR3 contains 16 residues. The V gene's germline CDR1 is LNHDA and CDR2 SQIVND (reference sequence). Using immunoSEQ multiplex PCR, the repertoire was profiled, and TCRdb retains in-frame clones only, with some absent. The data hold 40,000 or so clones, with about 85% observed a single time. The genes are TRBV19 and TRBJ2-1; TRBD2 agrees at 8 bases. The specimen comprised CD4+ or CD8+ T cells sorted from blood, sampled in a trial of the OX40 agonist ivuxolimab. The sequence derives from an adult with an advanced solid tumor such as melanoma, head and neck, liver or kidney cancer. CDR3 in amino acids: CASLARIASGRNEQFF. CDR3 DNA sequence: TGTGCCAGTTTGGCTCGAATAGCTAGCGGGCGAAATGAGCAGTTCTTC.